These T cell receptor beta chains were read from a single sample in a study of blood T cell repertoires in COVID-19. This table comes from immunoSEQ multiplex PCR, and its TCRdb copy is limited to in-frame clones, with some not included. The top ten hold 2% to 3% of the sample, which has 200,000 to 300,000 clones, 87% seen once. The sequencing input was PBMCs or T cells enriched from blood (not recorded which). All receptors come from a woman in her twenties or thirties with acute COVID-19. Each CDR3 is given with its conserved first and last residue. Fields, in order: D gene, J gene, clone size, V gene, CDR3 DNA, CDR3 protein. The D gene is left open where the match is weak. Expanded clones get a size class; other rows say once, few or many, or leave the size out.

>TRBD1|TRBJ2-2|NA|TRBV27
TGTGCCAGCAGTTCTCGGACAGGAGCGAACACCGGGGAGCTGTTTTTT
CASSSRTGANTGELFF
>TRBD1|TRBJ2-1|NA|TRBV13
TGTGCCAGCAGACGCGCCGGGACAGGGGCTCGGGATGAGCAGTTCTTC
CASRRAGTGARDEQFF
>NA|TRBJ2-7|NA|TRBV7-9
TGTGCCAGCAGCTTAGGAGGGGGCTACGAGCAGTACTTC
CASSLGGGYEQYF
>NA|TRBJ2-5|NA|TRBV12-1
TGTGCCAGCAGCTTTGCCCATGAGCGGGGGGGAGAGACCCAGTACTTC
CASSFAHERGGETQYF
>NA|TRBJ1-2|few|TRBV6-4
TGTGCCAGCAGTGACTCGAGGGTGACAGGAGACTATGGCTACACCTTC
CASSDSRVTGDYGYTF
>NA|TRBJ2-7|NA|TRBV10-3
TGTGCCATCAGTGAGTCGTTCGTTAGGCAGGGCCCTACCCACGAGCAGTACTTC
CAISESFVRQGPTHEQYF
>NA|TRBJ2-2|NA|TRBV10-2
TGCGCCACCCAGTCAGGTTTGAACACCGGGGAGCTGTTTTTT
CATQSGLNTGELFF
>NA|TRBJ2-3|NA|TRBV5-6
TGTGCCAGCAGCTCGACCAGGGGTACGCAGTATTTT
CASSSTRGTQYF
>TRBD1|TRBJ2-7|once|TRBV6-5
TGTGCCAGCGCGGACACAGGGGAGACCTACGAGCAGTACTTC
CASADTGETYEQYF
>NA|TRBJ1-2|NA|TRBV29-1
TGCAGCGTGGTGACAGGAACTTTCTATGGCTACACCTTC
CSVVTGTFYGYTF
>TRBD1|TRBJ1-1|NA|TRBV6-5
TGTGCCAGCATCCATCGACAGGGGTGGACTGAAGCTTTCTTT
CASIHRQGWTEAFF
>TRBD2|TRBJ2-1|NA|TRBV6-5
TGTGCCAGCAGCTTAGCGGGGGGGCCCTACAATGAGCAGTTCTTC
CASSLAGGPYNEQFF
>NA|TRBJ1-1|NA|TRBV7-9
TGTGCCAGCAGCCGTCTGGGGCAGGGGTCCACTGAAGCTTTCTTT
CASSRLGQGSTEAFF
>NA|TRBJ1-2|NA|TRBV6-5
TGTGCCAGCAAGAGGCCTGGGGCGAACTATGGCTACACCTTC
CASKRPGANYGYTF
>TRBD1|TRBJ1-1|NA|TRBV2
TGTGCCAGCAGTGAGCAGGGGGCGCGGATGAACACTGAAGCTTTCTTT
CASSEQGARMNTEAFF
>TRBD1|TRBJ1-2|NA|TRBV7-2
TGTGCCAGCAGCTTAGCAGTGACAGGGGACTATGGCTACACCTTC
CASSLAVTGDYGYTF
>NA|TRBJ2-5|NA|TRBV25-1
TGTGCCAGCAGTGAACTTGCCACGGGAGAGACCCAGTACTTC
CASSELATGETQYF
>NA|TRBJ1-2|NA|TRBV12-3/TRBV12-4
TGTGCCAGCAGTGCGGACAGTCCCTATGGCTACACCTTC
CASSADSPYGYTF
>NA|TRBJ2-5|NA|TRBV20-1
TGCAGTGCTCGTGTGGGCCACCAGTACTTC
CSARVGHQYF
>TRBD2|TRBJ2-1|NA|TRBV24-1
TGTGCCACCAGTGATAATAGCGGGGAGCAGTTCTTC
CATSDNSGEQFF
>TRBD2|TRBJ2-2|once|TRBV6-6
TGTGCCAGCAGTCCCTACACTAGCGGGGGGGCGTCCGGGGAGCTGTTTTTT
CASSPYTSGGASGELFF
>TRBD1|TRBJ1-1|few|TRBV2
TGTGCCAGCAGAAAGGGACAGATGAACACTGAAGCTTTCTTT
CASRKGQMNTEAFF
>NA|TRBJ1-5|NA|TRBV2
TGTGCCAGCAGGGACAATGGCCCGCCCCAGCATTTT
CASRDNGPPQHF
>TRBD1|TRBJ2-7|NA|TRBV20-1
TGCAGTGCTAGTTCTTCGGACAGGGAATCCTACGAGCAGTACTTC
CSASSSDRESYEQYF
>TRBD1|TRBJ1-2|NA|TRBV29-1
TGCAGCGTTCGTACAGGGGGCTCAGCTAACTATGGCTACACCTTC
CSVRTGGSANYGYTF
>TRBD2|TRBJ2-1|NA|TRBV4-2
TGTGCCAGCAGCCAAGAGTCTAGCGGGGGCCCTTACAATGAGCAGTTCTTC
CASSQESSGGPYNEQFF
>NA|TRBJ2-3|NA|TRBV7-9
TGTGCCAGCAGCTCTGCCGACTCTAGCACAGATACGCAGTATTTT
CASSSADSSTDTQYF
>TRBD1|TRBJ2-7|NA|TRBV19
TGTGCCAGTAGTCCACAGGGGGGAACCTACGAGCAGTACTTC
CASSPQGGTYEQYF
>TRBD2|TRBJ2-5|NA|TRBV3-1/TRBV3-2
TGTGCCAGCAGCCGGTCCACTAGCGGGGGAAAGACCCAGTACTTC
CASSRSTSGGKTQYF
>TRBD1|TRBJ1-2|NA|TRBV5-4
TGTGCCAGCAGCCTAGCACGACAGGGCCCTCTTTATGGCTACACCTTC
CASSLARQGPLYGYTF
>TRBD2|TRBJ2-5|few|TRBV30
TGTGCCTGGAGTCCCGGGGGGGCCTGGGAGACCCAGTACTTC
CAWSPGGAWETQYF
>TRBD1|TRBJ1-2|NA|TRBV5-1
TGCGCCAGCAGCTTTACAGGGGGCAGTGGTGGCTACACCTTC
CASSFTGGSGGYTF
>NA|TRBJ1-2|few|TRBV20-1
TGCAGTGCAAAGCGGGGTAATGGCTACACCTTC
CSAKRGNGYTF
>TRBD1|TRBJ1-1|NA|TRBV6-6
TGTGCCAGCAGTCCAGGGGGATCTGAAGCTTTCTTT
CASSPGGSEAFF
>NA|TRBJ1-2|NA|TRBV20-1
TGCAGTGCTAGAGACGACTATGGCTACACCTTC
CSARDDYGYTF
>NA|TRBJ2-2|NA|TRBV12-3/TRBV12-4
TGTGCCAGCAGTTTAGGTTTAGCGGGGGAGCTGTTTTTT
CASSLGLAGELFF
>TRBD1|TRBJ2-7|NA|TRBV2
TGTGCCAGCAGTTCGGACAGGGGTTACGAGCAGTACTTC
CASSSDRGYEQYF
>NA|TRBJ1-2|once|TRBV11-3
TGTGCCAGCAGCTTAAGGAACGGGTTTGGCTACACCTTC
CASSLRNGFGYTF
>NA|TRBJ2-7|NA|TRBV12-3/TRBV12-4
TGTGCCAGCACCCGGGACATCGTCTACGAGCAGTACTTC
CASTRDIVYEQYF
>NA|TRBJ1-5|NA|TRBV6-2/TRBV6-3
TGTGCCAGCAGTTACTCCACCTATAGCAATCAGCCCCAGCATTTT
CASSYSTYSNQPQHF
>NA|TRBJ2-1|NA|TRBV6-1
TGTGCCAGCAGTGAAGTAAATGAGCAGTTCTTC
CASSEVNEQFF
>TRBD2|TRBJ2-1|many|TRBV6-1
TGTGCCAGCAGTGAACAAGCGGGGGGGTTTCATGAGCAGTTCTTC
CASSEQAGGFHEQFF
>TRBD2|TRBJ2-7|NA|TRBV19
TGTGCCAGTAGTCCGGGAGGTTACGAGCAGTACTTC
CASSPGGYEQYF
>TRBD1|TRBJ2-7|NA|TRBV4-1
TGCGCCAGCAGCCTCAGATGGGACAGGGTGAGAGAGCAGTACTTC
CASSLRWDRVREQYF
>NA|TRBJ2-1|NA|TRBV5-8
TGTGCCAGCAGCTTGGAGGGTAGGAGGGTTGATGAGCAGTTCTTC
CASSLEGRRVDEQFF
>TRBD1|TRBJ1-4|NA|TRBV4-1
TGCGCCAGCAGCCAAGCAATACAGGGGGGAAATGAAAAACTGTTTTTT
CASSQAIQGGNEKLFF
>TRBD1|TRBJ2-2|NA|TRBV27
TGTGCCAGCAGTTTAAGAGTCAGGGGGCCCGGGGAGCTGTTTTTT
CASSLRVRGPGELFF
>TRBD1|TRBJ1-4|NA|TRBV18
TGTGCCAGCTCCACAGGGACAGGAAGGGAAAAACTGTTTTTT
CASSTGTGREKLFF
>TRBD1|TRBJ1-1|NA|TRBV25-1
TGTGCCAGCAGTGCCCCTATCGACAGGGGGACGACTTTCTTT
CASSAPIDRGTTFF